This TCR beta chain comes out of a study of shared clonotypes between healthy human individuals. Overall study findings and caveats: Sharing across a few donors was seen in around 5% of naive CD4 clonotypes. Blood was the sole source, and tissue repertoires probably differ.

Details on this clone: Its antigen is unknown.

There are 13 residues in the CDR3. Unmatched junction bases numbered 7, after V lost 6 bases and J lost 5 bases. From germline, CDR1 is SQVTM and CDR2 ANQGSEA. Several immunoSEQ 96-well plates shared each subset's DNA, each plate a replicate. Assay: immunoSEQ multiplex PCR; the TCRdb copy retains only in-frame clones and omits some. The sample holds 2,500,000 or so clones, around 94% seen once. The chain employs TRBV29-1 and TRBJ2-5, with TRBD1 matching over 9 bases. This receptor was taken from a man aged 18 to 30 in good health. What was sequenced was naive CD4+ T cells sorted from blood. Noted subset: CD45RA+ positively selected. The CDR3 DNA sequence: TGCAGCGTAAACAGGGGGCCAGGGGAGACCCAGTACTTC. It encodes CSVNRGPGETQYF.